The 25 T cell receptor beta chains presented below share a single source sample, sequenced in a study of shared clonotypes between healthy human individuals. This table comes from immunoSEQ multiplex PCR, and its TCRdb copy is limited to in-frame clones, with some not included. The sample shows 2 million to 2.5 million clones, roughly 90% of them seen only once. The sample consisted of naive CD4+ T cells from PBMCs. Subset noted: CD45RA+ positively selected. The receptor set was obtained from a man between 18 and 29 years old in good health. Some clones in this sample may be carry-over from other donors' samples.

This chain uses TRBV7-3 with TRBJ2-7; a weak D match, TRBD2 (6 bases). V was shortened by 4 bases and J by 6 bases, with 13 bases between the two germline ends. Germline loops: CDR1 SGHTA, CDR2 FQGTGA. The CDR3 is made up of 13 amino acids. The DNA for the CDR3 is TGTGCCAGCAGCTCCTACCTAGCGACCGAGCAGTACTTC. Its protein product is CASSSYLATEQYF.

Of note for this clone: The same CDR3 is also encoded by other DNA sequences in this sample. The V call is TRBV18, the J call TRBJ1-5; D remains ambiguous. The germline V and J ends were trimmed by 3 bases and 0 bases, with 6 bases remaining between them. Germline CDR1 reads KGHSH; CDR2 reads LQKENI. The CDR3 covers 14 residues. CDR3 nucleotides: TGTGCCAGCTCACCCGGGCCTAGCAATCAGCCCCAGCATTTT. It encodes CASSPGPSNQPQHF.

This clone appeared a single time. This sample includes further DNA sequences coding for the same CDR3. The chain recombines TRBV5-1 with TRBJ2-1, with D possibly TRBD2 on 5 matching bases. The CDR3 totals 14 residues. V was pared by 4 bases and J by 5 bases, with 13 bases between. Looked up from germline, CDR1 is SGHRS and CDR2 is YFSETQ. Written as DNA, the CDR3 is TGCGCCAGCAGCAGACCGGACGGGGACAATGAGCAGTTCTTC. Translating gives CASSRPDGDNEQFF.

The chain joins TRBV6-1 to TRBJ2-1; TRBD2 matches 7 bases. CDR3 length equals 12 residues. Germline V gene sequence: CDR1 MNHNS, CDR2 SASEGT. The trim removed 2 bases at V and 15 bases at J, leaving 7 bases unmatched. The DNA for the CDR3 is TGTGCCAGCAGTGAATGGGGCGGGAGCTGGTTCTTC. Its protein product is CASSEWGGSWFF.

The chain employs TRBV18 and TRBJ2-3, with 10 bases fitting TRBD2. CDR3 size: 16 residues. After removal of 3 bases from V and 3 bases from J, the junction contained 6 bases not matched to a gene. CDR1 and CDR2 from the germline V gene are KGHSH and LQKENI. CDR3 amino acids: CASSPALTSGTDTQYF. The CDR3 DNA is TGTGCCAGCTCACCGGCGTTGACTAGCGGGACAGATACGCAGTATTTT.

The chain uses TRBV7-9 and TRBJ2-1, with unresolved D. Germline assignment: CDR1 SEHNR and CDR2 FQNEAQ (reference sequence). The CDR3 sequence is 15 residues long. V shed 8 bases and J shed 0 bases, with 14 bases lying between them. CDR3 bases: TGTGCCAGCTTGAACGGCGGCCCCTCCTACAATGAGCAGTTCTTC. Encoded protein: CASLNGGPSYNEQFF. Full variable domain (missing parts from reference TRBV7-9 and TRBJ2-1): DTGVSQNPRHKITKRGQNVTFRCDPISEHNRLYWYRQTLGQGPEFLTYFQNEAQLEKSRLLSDRFSAERPKGSFSTLEIQRTEQGDSAMYLCASLNGGPSYNEQFFGPGTRLTVL.

V usage is TRBV18 and J usage is TRBJ1-5, with 9 bases that match TRBD1. V gave up 3 bases and J gave up 11 bases; unmatched junction bases: 8. This CDR3 region has 14 residues. From germline, CDR1 is KGHSH and CDR2 LQKENI. The CDR3: CASSPGQGLIAQHF. The CDR3 DNA reads as TGTGCCAGCTCACCGGGACAGGGTTTGATTGCCCAGCATTTT.

The rearrangement links TRBV6-5 to TRBJ2-3; the match to TRBD2 covers 10 bases. V shed 0 bases, J shed 5 bases, and the junction held 2 bases outside the gene matches. This CDR3 contains 15 residues. Germline CDR1 and CDR2: MNHEY and SVGAGI. Written as DNA, the CDR3 is TGTGCCAGCAGTTACTCACTAGCGGGGATAGATACGCAGTATTTT. This encodes CASSYSLAGIDTQYF.

In its sample, this clone was seen a few times. The chain links TRBV11-2 to TRBJ2-1; 7 bases agree with TRBD2. The CDR3 covers 15 residues. The trim removed 3 bases at V and 3 bases at J, leaving 5 bases unmatched. Per germline, CDR1 SGHAT and CDR2 FQNNGV. CDR3 loop: CASSFELASYNEQFF. The DNA of the CDR3 is TGTGCCAGCAGCTTCGAACTAGCGAGCTACAATGAGCAGTTCTTC. Supplemented by reference TRBV11-2 and TRBJ2-1, the full variable domain reads EAGVAQSPRYKIIEKRQSVAFWCNPISGHATLYWYQQILGQGPKLLIQFQNNGVVDDSQLPKDRFSAERLKGVDSTLKIQPAKLEDSAVYLCASSFELASYNEQFFGPGTRLTVL.

The chain uses TRBV6-4 and TRBJ2-1; unclear D gene. The V end lost 4 bases, the J end lost 8 bases, and 12 bases lay between the germline ends. The CDR3 is 13 residues long. Germline CDR1 MRHNA, CDR2 SNTAGT. CDR3 DNA: TGTGCCAGCAGTGCCCTCCGGCGCGATGAGCAGTTCTTC. Protein sequence: CASSALRRDEQFF.

The genes are TRBV5-1 and TRBJ2-7; the D is unclear. The CDR3 covers 16 residues. Germline loops: CDR1 SGHRS, CDR2 YFSETQ. Trimming took off 4 bases at V and 4 bases at J, with 21 bases between the two ends. The CDR3 here is CASSPSYGRYSYEQYF. DNA of the CDR3: TGCGCCAGCAGCCCCTCCTACGGCAGGTATTCGTACGAGCAGTACTTC.

The chain links TRBV5-5 to TRBJ1-5; TRBD1 is a possible D gene (6 bases). V was shortened by 0 bases and J by 2 bases, with 12 bases between the two germline ends. Germline V gene sequence: CDR1 SGHKS, CDR2 YYEKEE (reference sequence). CDR3 length equals 16 residues. CDR3 loop: CASSLAAGAGNQPQHF. For the CDR3, the DNA is TGTGCCAGCAGCTTGGCCGCGGGGGCTGGCAATCAGCCCCAGCATTTT.

This clone was counted between two and nine times. This chain connects TRBV5-6 to TRBJ1-1; D ambiguous. The CDR3 is 12 residues long. Germline-derived CDR1 and CDR2 are SGHDT and YYEEEE. The V end was cut by 3 bases, the J end by 8 bases, with 11 bases between. DNA for the CDR3: TGTGCCAGCAGCTGGGGAGAAGACGAAGCTTTCTTT. Amino acid sequence: CASSWGEDEAFF.

The V call is TRBV18, the J call TRBJ2-7; 13 nucleotides line up with TRBD2. Germline CDR1 KGHSH, CDR2 LQKENI. Trimming took 4 bases from V and 2 from J; bases not matched to a gene: 5. This CDR3 contains 16 residues. CDR3 region: CASSHTSGRVTYEQYF. CDR3 bases: TGTGCCAGCTCACATACTAGCGGGAGGGTGACCTACGAGCAGTACTTC.

The chain uses TRBV27 and TRBJ2-3; TRBD2 is a possible D gene (5 bases). CDR1 and CDR2 (germline): MNHEY, SMNVEV (reference sequence). This CDR3 contains 15 residues. Trimming took 6 bases from V and 5 from J, leaving 18 bases between them. The CDR3 DNA reads TGTGCCAGCAGCCGGCTGGACTCTATCCGAGATACGCAGTATTTT. Translating gives CASSRLDSIRDTQYF.

The chain has TRBV10-1 and TRBJ1-3; 7 bases map to TRBD1. The CDR3 contains 11 residues. V was clipped by 11 bases and J by 8 bases; unmatched bases: 6. CDR1 and CDR2 (germline): WNHNN, SYGVQD (reference sequence). In DNA form, the CDR3 reads TGCGCCCCGCCGGGGACAGACACCATATATTTT. Its protein is CAPPGTDTIYF.

In DNA, the CDR3 is TGTGCCAGCAGCCAGGGCGACAGGGTTAATGAGCAGTTCTTC. Its translation: CASSQGDRVNEQFF. The V call is TRBV7-6, the J call TRBJ2-1, with 7 bases that match TRBD1. With 5 bases clipped from V and 7 bases from J, the junction kept 8 bases outside the gene matches. CDR1 SGHVS and CDR2 FNYEAQ come from the germline V gene. CDR3 length: 14 amino acids.

J is TRBJ2-7 and V is TRBV5-8; weak D call: TRBD2 (6 bases). In germline, CDR1 is SGHTS, CDR2 YDEGEE. The CDR3 extends over 15 amino acids. Deletions cut 0 bases from V and 3 bases from J, with 13 bases between. The CDR3 protein is CASSLELAVNYEQYF. The CDR3 bases are TGTGCCAGCAGCTTGGAACTAGCAGTAAACTACGAGCAGTACTTC.

This clone has just a few counts. Other DNA sequences in the same sample also yield this CDR3. The gene calls are TRBV5-1 and TRBJ2-5; 9 bases fit TRBD1. CDR1 is SGHRS, CDR2 YFSETQ, per germline. The CDR3 loop spans 14 amino acids. V gave up 4 bases and J gave up 2 bases; unmatched junction bases: 3. The CDR3 region has the DNA TGCGCCAGCAGCCCTGGACAGGGGCAAGAGACCCAGTACTTC. Translated, it gives CASSPGQGQETQYF.

The genes are TRBV18 and TRBJ1-1; 8 bases line up with TRBD1. The CDR3 has 15 amino acids. The J segment lost 1 base and the V segment lost 2 bases, leaving 3 bases of the junction unmatched. In germline, CDR1 is KGHSH, CDR2 LQKENI. The CDR3 region has the DNA TGTGCCAGCTCACCAATACAGGGGGGGAACACTGAAGCTTTCTTT. Amino acids: CASSPIQGGNTEAFF.

This chain connects TRBV5-6 to TRBJ1-3; weak D call: TRBD1 (6 bases). The V gene's germline CDR1 is SGHDT and CDR2 YYEEEE. V was clipped by 1 base and J by 7 bases, with 18 bases between them. This CDR3 has 16 amino acids. DNA for the CDR3: TGTGCCAGCAGCTTGAACGGACAGCCTGGGGGCAACACCATATATTTT. Translation: CASSLNGQPGGNTIYF. The variable domain in full, with the rest retrieved from reference TRBV5-6 and TRBJ1-3, is DAGVTQSPTHLIKTRGQQVTLRCSPKSGHDTVSWYQQALGQGPQFIFQYYEEEERQRGNFPDRFSGHQFPNYSSELNVNALLLGDSALYLCASSLNGQPGGNTIYFGEGSWLTVV.

This chain joins TRBV6-5 and TRBJ2-7, with D hard to call. V lost 2 bases and J 3 bases, leaving 11 bases between the germline ends. Germline CDR1 and CDR2: MNHEY and SVGAGI. The CDR3 has 14 residues. The CDR3 DNA reads as TGTGCCAGCAGTTACAGGAGAATGGGCTACGAGCAGTACTTC. This sequence encodes CASSYRRMGYEQYF.

To note about this clone: One base away lies a much larger clone, so this may be a sequencing read error. Other DNA sequences in the same sample also yield this CDR3. The chain recombines TRBV5-8 with TRBJ2-3; D uncertain. The CDR3 spans 11 residues. Trimming left V 2 bases short and J 3 bases short, with 1 base between. Germline V gives CDR1 SGHTS, CDR2 YDEGEE. The CDR3 DNA follows: TGTGCCAGCAGCTTAACAGATACGCAGTATTTT. Protein sequence: CASSLTDTQYF.

This clone was observed a single time. The chain is built from TRBV6-5 and TRBJ2-7; 8 nucleotides match TRBD1. The germline V gene encodes CDR1 MNHEY and CDR2 SVGAGI. V shed 6 bases and J 3 bases; nucleotides not matched to a gene: 7. The CDR3 is made up of 14 amino acids. CDR3 nucleotide sequence: TGTGCCAGCAGGGCCCGGGACAGGAGCTACGAGCAGTACTTC. The encoded protein is CASRARDRSYEQYF.

The V gene is TRBV18, the J gene TRBJ2-5; 8 bases map to TRBD1. The V and J ends lost 1 base and 1 base, in that order; junction bases with no gene match: 8. The germline V gene encodes CDR1 KGHSH and CDR2 LQKENI. The CDR3 covers 17 residues. Here the CDR3 reads CASSPRFGQGAQETQYF. As DNA, the CDR3 is TGTGCCAGCTCACCACGATTCGGCCAGGGGGCCCAAGAGACCCAGTACTTC.